The clone carrying this T cell receptor (beta chain) was seen at least ten times. Its antigen is unknown. The data were taken from a study of CD8 T cells in ankylosing spondylitis. Findings and caveats of the study: Disease-associated clones were reportedly significantly overrepresented in matched ankylosing spondylitis synovial fluid. A subset of motif variants has previously been described in the synovial fluid and blood of reactive arthritis. Disease-linked clones, CD8+, were relatively rare in peripheral blood. Ankylosing spondylitis blood appeared to carry a characteristic TCR beta motif of several highly homologous variants.

The CDR3 is 12 residues long. The V end was cut by 5 bases, the J end by 5 bases, with 9 bases between. Germline V gene data show CDR1 as MNHEY and CDR2 as SVGEGT. Each TCR beta library was made by quantitative 5'-RACE that incorporated molecular barcodes. TCRdb ran MiXCR on the 5' RACE reads and lists one entry per CDR3 protein. Here the sample spans 750,000 to 850,000 distinct CDR3 sequences, approximately 10% being singletons. Sequenced material: blood, either unsorted or a sorted T cell fraction (not recorded which). The V and J genes are TRBV6-2 or TRBV6-3 and TRBJ1-2; no firm D call. This TCR derives from a male donor with ankylosing spondylitis. CDR3 DNA: TGTGCCAGCAGTCGGCGGGGATATGGCTACACCTTC. It encodes CASSRRGYGYTF.